These 13 T cell receptor beta chains originate from one sample sequenced in a study of blood T cell repertoires in COVID-19. Repertoires were generated with immunoSEQ multiplex PCR, while TCRdb's copy carries only in-frame clones and drops some. The profile covers about 200,000 clones, with approximately 85% appearing a single time and about 6% taken by the ten largest. Material for sequencing was PBMCs or T cells enriched from blood (not recorded which). Receptor source: a man aged 40-49 years with acute COVID-19.

The rearrangement links TRBV27 to TRBJ2-1; 7 bases align to TRBD2. This CDR3 comprises 20 residues. J lost 2 bases, V lost 8 bases, and 24 bases had no gene match. Germline CDR1 and CDR2: MNHEY and SMNVEV (reference sequence). In DNA form, the CDR3 reads TGTGCCAGCGAAAGTTGGGCCGCCCCAAGCCAGCGGGGTGCCTACAATGAGCAGTTCTTC. Protein sequence: CASESWAAPSQRGAYNEQFF.

This chain uses TRBV4-1 with TRBJ2-7, with 11 bases fitting TRBD2. Germline V CDR1 and CDR2: MGHRA, YSYEKL. V shed 0 bases and J 3 bases; nucleotides not matched to a gene: 4. The CDR3 is 16 amino acids. The DNA of the CDR3 is TGCGCCAGCAGCCAAGACAGGGGACTAGCGGTCTACGAGCAGTACTTC. It yields the protein CASSQDRGLAVYEQYF.

The chain is built from TRBV25-1 and TRBJ1-6, with D maybe TRBD1 (5 bases). Germline V CDR1 and CDR2: MGHDK, SYGVNS. V was clipped by 2 bases and J by 8 bases, with 16 bases between them. The CDR3 sequence is 16 residues long. In DNA, the CDR3 is TGTGCCAGCAGTGAAGGTAGCGGGCTGGGGGATTCACCCCTCCACTTT. Protein product: CASSEGSGLGDSPLHF.

The chain has TRBV19 and TRBJ1-2; possibly TRBD1 for D (5 bases). Per germline, CDR1 LNHDA and CDR2 SQIVND (reference sequence). The V and J ends lost 3 bases and 0 bases respectively, with 8 bases between them. This CDR3 has 14 amino acids. In DNA form, the CDR3 reads TGTGCCAGTAGTATGGGGGGGACTAACTATGGCTACACCTTC. Its translation: CASSMGGTNYGYTF. Drawing the rest from reference TRBV19 and TRBJ1-2, the complete variable domain is DGGITQSPKYLFRKEGQNVTLSCEQNLNHDAMYWYRQDPGQGLRLIYYSQIVNDFQKGDIAEGYSVSREKKESFPLTVTSAQKNPTAFYLCASSMGGTNYGYTFGSGTRLTVV.

The chain employs TRBV7-8 and TRBJ2-7; the D is unclear. Trimming took off 1 base at V and 0 bases at J, with 10 bases between the two ends. Germline-derived CDR1 and CDR2 are SGHVS and FQNEAQ. The CDR3 is made up of 15 amino acids. The chain's CDR3 is CASSLGRSLSYEQYF. The CDR3 region has the DNA TGTGCCAGCAGCTTAGGCAGGTCGCTCTCCTACGAGCAGTACTTC.

The chain joins TRBV3-1 (or the pseudogene TRBV3-2) to TRBJ1-5, with 8 positions matching TRBD1. Germline CDR1 LGHDT, CDR2 YNNKEL (reference sequence). V lost 4 bases to trimming and J lost 6 bases; unmatched junction nucleotides: 5. The CDR3 covers 14 residues. This chain's CDR3 is CASSLNRGSQPQHF. For the CDR3, the DNA is TGTGCCAGCAGCCTAAACAGGGGGAGTCAGCCCCAGCATTTT.

Here the CDR3 DNA reads TGTGCCAGCAGCCCGGACTTCCTGACTGGATACAATGAGCAGTTCTTC. Translating it yields CASSPDFLTGYNEQFF. The chain combines TRBV11-2 with TRBJ2-1; the D gene is possibly TRBD2 (5 bases). This CDR3 region has 16 residues. CDR1 and CDR2 from the germline V gene are SGHAT and FQNNGV. V lost 5 bases to trimming and J lost 4 bases, with 18 bases between them.

The genes are TRBV6-2 or TRBV6-3 and TRBJ2-7, with D possibly being TRBD2 (6 bases). The V end lost 8 bases, the J end lost 3 bases, and 17 bases lay between the germline ends. The CDR3 is made up of 14 amino acids. Looked up from germline, CDR1 is MNHEY and CDR2 is SVGEGT. CDR3 DNA sequence: TGTGCCAGCTGCCGGCGAGGAGGGGACTACGAGCAGTACTTC. It encodes CASCRRGGDYEQYF.

The J gene is TRBJ1-1, the V gene TRBV5-1, with 9 bases aligning to TRBD1. The CDR3 is 17 amino acids. J gave up 3 bases and V 0 bases, and 9 bases lay outside the gene matches. Per the germline V gene, CDR1 is SGHRS and CDR2 is YFSETQ. In nucleotides, the CDR3 is TGCGCCAGCAGCTTGGTAGCTGGGACAGGGATTGACACTGAAGCTTTCTTT. Its protein product is CASSLVAGTGIDTEAFF.

The rearrangement links TRBV7-2 to TRBJ2-1; D is undetermined. Germline CDR1 SGHTA, CDR2 FQGNSA. V was pared by 2 bases and J by 4 bases, with 12 bases between. The CDR3 is made up of 15 amino acids. The CDR3 sequence: CASSLSSNLYNEQFF. The CDR3 region has the DNA TGTGCCAGCAGCTTATCATCAAACCTATACAATGAGCAGTTCTTC.

The count of this clone is one. The chain links TRBV29-1 to TRBJ2-6; perhaps TRBD2 as D (5 bases). Germline V gene sequence: CDR1 SQVTM, CDR2 ANQGSEA. Trimming left V 6 bases short and J 1 base short, with 7 bases between. CDR3 length: 13 residues. The CDR3 loop reads CSVWTSGANVLTF. Written as DNA, the CDR3 is TGCAGCGTGTGGACTTCTGGGGCCAACGTCCTGACTTTC.

The table lists this clone with a few counts. This chain uses TRBV2 with TRBJ2-7; 10 nucleotides match TRBD2. Germline V gives CDR1 SNHLY, CDR2 FYNNEI. The CDR3 covers 14 residues. With V trimmed by 3 bases and J by 7 bases, 6 bases remained unmatched. CDR3 loop: CASSDRAGGGEQYF. The CDR3 coding sequence is TGTGCCAGCAGTGACCGAGCGGGAGGGGGAGAGCAGTACTTC. The variable domain in full, with the rest retrieved from reference TRBV2 and TRBJ2-7, is EPEVTQTPSHQVTQMGQEVILRCVPISNHLYFYWYRQILGQKVEFLVSFYNNEISEKSEIFDDQFSVERPDGSNFTLKIRSTKLEDSAMYFCASSDRAGGGEQYFGPGTRLTVT.

The chain recombines TRBV4-1 with TRBJ1-3, with TRBD1 matching 10 bases. Germline CDR1 reads MGHRA; CDR2 reads YSYEKL. This CDR3 contains 18 residues. The junction had 7 bases not matched to a gene; V was cut back by 0 bases and J by 2 bases. For the CDR3, the DNA is TGCGCCAGCAGCCAAGAACTTTTGGGACAGGGGCCTGGAAACACCATATATTTT. It codes for CASSQELLGQGPGNTIYF.